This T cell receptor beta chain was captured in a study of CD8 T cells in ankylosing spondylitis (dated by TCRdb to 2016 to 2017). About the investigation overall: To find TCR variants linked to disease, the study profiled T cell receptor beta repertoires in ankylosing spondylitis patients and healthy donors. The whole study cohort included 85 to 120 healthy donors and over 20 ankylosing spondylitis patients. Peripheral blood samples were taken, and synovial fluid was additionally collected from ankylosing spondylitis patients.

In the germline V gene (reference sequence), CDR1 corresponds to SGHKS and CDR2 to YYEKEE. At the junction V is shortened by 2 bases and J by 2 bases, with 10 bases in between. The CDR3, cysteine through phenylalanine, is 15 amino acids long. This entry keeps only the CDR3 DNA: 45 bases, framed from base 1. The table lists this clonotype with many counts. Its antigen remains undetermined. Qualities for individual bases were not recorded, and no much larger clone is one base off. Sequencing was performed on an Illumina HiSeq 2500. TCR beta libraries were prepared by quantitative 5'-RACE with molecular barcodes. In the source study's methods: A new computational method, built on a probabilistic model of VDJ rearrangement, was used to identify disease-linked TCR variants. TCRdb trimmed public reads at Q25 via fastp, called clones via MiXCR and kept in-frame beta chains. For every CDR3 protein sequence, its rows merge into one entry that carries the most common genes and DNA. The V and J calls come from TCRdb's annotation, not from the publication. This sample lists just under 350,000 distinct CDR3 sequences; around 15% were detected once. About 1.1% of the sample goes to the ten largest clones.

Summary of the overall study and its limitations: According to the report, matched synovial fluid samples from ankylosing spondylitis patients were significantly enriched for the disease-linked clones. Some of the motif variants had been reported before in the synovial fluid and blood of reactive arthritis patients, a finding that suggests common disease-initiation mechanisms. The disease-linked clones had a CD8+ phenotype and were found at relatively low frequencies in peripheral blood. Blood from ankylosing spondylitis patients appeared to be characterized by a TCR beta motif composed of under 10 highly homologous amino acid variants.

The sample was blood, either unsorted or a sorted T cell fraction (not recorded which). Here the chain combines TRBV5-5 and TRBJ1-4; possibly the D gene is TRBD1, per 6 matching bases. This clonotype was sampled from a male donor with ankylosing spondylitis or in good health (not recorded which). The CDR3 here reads CASSFGGATNEKLFF. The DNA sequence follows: TGTGCCAGCAGCTTCGGGGGGGCTACTAATGAAAAACTGTTTTTT.